The table lists the clone carrying this T cell receptor beta chain with a few counts. The data derive from a study of identical twins. Between the trimmed V and J ends, which lost 2 bases and 4 bases, there was a span of 21 bases. The CDR3 has 18 amino acids. CDR1 is MNHEY and CDR2 is SMNVEV in the germline V gene (reference sequence). One entry per CDR3 protein, called by TCRdb with MiXCR from the 5' RACE reads. Of hundreds of thousands of distinct CDR3 sequences listed, 9.5% are singletons. The data were also submitted as part of a second study, on yellow fever vaccine responses in identical twins.

Sequencing used CD8+ T cells sorted from blood. The TCR originated in a woman under 30 in good health. This chain joins TRBV27 and TRBJ2-1, with D perhaps TRBD2 (5 bases). CDR3 residues: CASSLNWRALKFYNEQFF. CDR3 coding DNA: TGTGCCAGCAGTTTAAATTGGCGGGCCCTTAAATTTTACAATGAGCAGTTCTTC.